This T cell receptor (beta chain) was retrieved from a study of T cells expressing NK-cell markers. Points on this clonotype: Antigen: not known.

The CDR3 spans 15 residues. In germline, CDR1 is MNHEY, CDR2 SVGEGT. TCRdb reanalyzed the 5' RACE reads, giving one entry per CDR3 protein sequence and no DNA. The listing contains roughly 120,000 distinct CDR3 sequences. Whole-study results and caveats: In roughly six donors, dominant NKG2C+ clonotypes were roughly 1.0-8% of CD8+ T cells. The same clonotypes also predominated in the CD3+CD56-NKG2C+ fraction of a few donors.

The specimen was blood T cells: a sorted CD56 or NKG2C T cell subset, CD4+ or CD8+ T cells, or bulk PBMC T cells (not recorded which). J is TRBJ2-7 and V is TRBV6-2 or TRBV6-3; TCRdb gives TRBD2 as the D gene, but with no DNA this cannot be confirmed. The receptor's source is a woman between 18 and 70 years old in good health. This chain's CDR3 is CASTKGGEYAYEQYF.